This T cell receptor (beta chain) was retrieved from a study of tumor-infiltrating lymphocytes in primary liver carcinoma. Investigators took RNA and DNA out together from 20-30 mg of unsorted bulk tissue. A constant-region primer served to make TCR beta cDNA from roughly 540 ng total RNA. Slightly modified ARM-PCR served as the procedure for the TCR beta libraries. These libraries came from three rounds of nested multiplex PCR. A C-beta reverse primer and TRBV1-TRBV30 forward primers served in each of the first two PCR rounds, at approximately 10 cycles apiece. One entry per CDR3 protein, called by TCRdb with MiXCR from the multiplex PCR reads. This sample has around 25,000 distinct CDR3 sequences, with about 73% found just once. Looked up from germline, CDR1 is SQVTM and CDR2 is ANQGSEA. This CDR3 contains 11 residues. V shed 7 bases and J shed 4 bases, with 8 bases lying between them.

Sequencing was done on a sample of liver tumor tissue from sampling region 3. Noted subset: tumor region T3, left-lateral pole. The gene calls are TRBV29-1 and TRBJ2-1; D is unclear. The TCR comes from a man between 40 and 49 years old with primary liver carcinoma and hepatitis B virus infection. Here the CDR3 DNA reads TGCAGCGCCCATGTATACAATGAGCAGTTCTTC. Translation gives CSAHVYNEQFF.